This paragraph covers one T cell receptor (beta chain) sequence. Trimming stripped 2 bases from V and 2 bases from J, with 9 bases between. CDR3 length: 14 residues. Per germline, CDR1 MNHEY and CDR2 SVGAGI. Under the authors' procedure: Reference gene primer amplification in the assay estimated nucleated cell counts. Using immunoSEQ multiplex PCR, the repertoire was profiled, and TCRdb retains in-frame clones only, with some absent. V, J and clone size reflect that table, while D and trimming were determined from the DNA. The sample holds 190,000 or so clones; about 86% are singletons and the top ten take 2.5% to 3.5%. This record belongs to a study of blood T cell repertoires in COVID-19.

The material sequenced was peripheral blood. The clonotype comes from a woman aged 25 to 39 with active or convalescent COVID-19. The J gene is TRBJ1-2, the V gene TRBV6-5, with D perhaps matching TRBD1 (5 bases). In DNA, the CDR3 is TGTGCCAGCAGTTACGACCGACAGAACTATGGCTACACCTTC. It specifies CASSYDRQNYGYTF.